The 6 T cell receptor beta chains below come from one sample, sequenced in a study of T cells in women clearing cervical HPV infection. Produced via immunoSEQ multiplex PCR; TCRdb's table is partial and in-frame only. Recorded for this sample: tens of thousands of clones. The sample comprised blood buffy coat. The receptor set was obtained from a woman aged 18 to 75 with a cervical HPV16 infection that either progressed to CIN3+ or cleared (not recorded which).

A word on this clone: Sequencing ends 3 residues short of the CDR3 end; the germline J gene provides the rest. The chain links TRBV19 to TRBJ2-3; D is perhaps TRBD2 (6 bases). V was pared by 9 bases and J by 6 bases, with 16 bases between. The CDR3 is 13 amino acids. Germline CDR1 is LNHDA and CDR2 is SQIVND (reference sequence). The sequenced CDR3 bases are TGTGCCAGCGGGACCGCGGGGTGGGATACG. It is translated as CASGTAGWDT. The whole CDR3 sequence is CASGTAGWDTQYF.

Remarks on this clone: The sequence runs out 3 residues before the end of the CDR3; the remainder is reconstructed from the germline J gene. The chain couples TRBV5-1 to TRBJ1-4; 8 nucleotides agree with TRBD1. The CDR3 consists of 15 residues. The V gene end was trimmed by 5 bases and the J gene end by 8 bases; junction bases not matched to a gene: 11. Germline lookup yields CDR1 SGHRS and CDR2 YFSETQ. CDR3 DNA (partial): TGCGCCAGCAGACAACCCGGGACAGGACGCGAAAAA. Its protein is CASRQPGTGREK. The entire CDR3 protein reads CASRQPGTGREKLFF.

In regard to this clone: The read is 3 residues too short to cover the CDR3 end, so that end is filled in from the germline J gene. This chain joins TRBV30 and TRBJ2-5; 9 nucleotides agree with TRBD2. This CDR3 has 15 amino acids. With 4 bases clipped from V and 4 bases from J, the junction kept 10 bases outside the gene matches. CDR1 is GTSNPN, CDR2 SVGIG, per germline (reference sequence). The CDR3 protein is CAWTIAGVTGETQYF. The part of the CDR3 DNA that was read is TGTGCCTGGACCATAGCGGGAGTTACAGGAGAGACC.

Details on this clone: The CDR3 end is not reached by the read, which stops 3 residues before it; the germline J gene fills it in. J is TRBJ2-7 and V is TRBV20-1; D may be TRBD1 (6 bases). The CDR3 contains 12 residues. V lost 7 bases and J 6 bases, leaving 16 bases between the germline ends. Germline loops: CDR1 DFQATT, CDR2 SNEGSKA (reference sequence). The CDR3: CSVSTGNAEQYF. CDR3 DNA (partial): TGCAGTGTCTCAACAGGGAATGCCGAG.

Worth noting for this clone: The read halts 3 residues ahead of the CDR3 end, with the missing end drawn from the germline J gene. The chain is built from TRBV5-4 and TRBJ2-4; 7 bases agree with TRBD1. Germline V CDR1 and CDR2: SGHNT, YYREEE (reference sequence). This CDR3 comprises 14 residues. J lost 7 bases, V lost 3 bases, and 7 bases had no gene match. The CDR3 protein is CASSWDSYENIQYF. Incomplete CDR3 DNA: TGTGCCAGCAGCTGGGACAGCTACGAGAACATT.

With respect to this clone: The read finishes 3 residues shy of the CDR3 end, and the germline J gene is used to complete it. The V call is TRBV30, the J call TRBJ2-3, with D perhaps being TRBD1 or TRBD2 (5 bases each). Germline V gene data show CDR1 as GTSNPN and CDR2 as SVGIG (reference sequence). The CDR3 extends over 13 amino acids. Incomplete CDR3 DNA: TGTGCCTGGAGTGGAGGGAGCAGGGAGACG. This translates into CAWSGGSRET. The full CDR3 protein reads CAWSGGSRETQYF.